A selection of T cell receptor beta chains follows, all from one sample in a study of blood T cell repertoires in COVID-19. The assay was immunoSEQ multiplex PCR, and TCRdb's table has in-frame clones only and misses some. Here the sample spans about 170,000 clones, around 82% being singletons. Sequencing was done on a sample of PBMCs or T cells enriched from blood (not recorded which). Receptors originate from a woman in her fifties or sixties in a cohort exposed to, infected with or recovered from COVID-19 (not recorded which). Both conserved end residues are part of each CDR3. The D gene is left open where the match is weak. The size entry is marked missing in some rows and otherwise reads once, few, many or a size class.

clone_size: .; j_call: TRBJ2-7; v_call: TRBV5-1; d_call: TRBD2; cdr3_nt: TGCGCCAGCAGCATGGGGGACTACTCCTACGAGCAGTACTTC; cdr3_aa: CASSMGDYSYEQYF
clone_size: .; j_call: TRBJ2-2; v_call: TRBV7-2; d_call: TRBD1; cdr3_nt: TGTGCCAGCAGCATTCGACAGGGTACAAACACCGGGGAGCTGTTTTTT; cdr3_aa: CASSIRQGTNTGELFF
clone_size: .; j_call: TRBJ2-1; v_call: TRBV7-2; d_call: .; cdr3_nt: TGTGCCAGCAGCACAGTCGGGGGGCCGCGGTTCTTC; cdr3_aa: CASSTVGGPRFF
clone_size: many; j_call: TRBJ1-1; v_call: TRBV6-5; d_call: .; cdr3_nt: TGTGCCAGCTGTATGGACAGCGCAACTGAAGCTTTCTTT; cdr3_aa: CASCMDSATEAFF
clone_size: .; j_call: TRBJ1-1; v_call: TRBV3-1/TRBV3-2; d_call: .; cdr3_nt: TGTGCCAGCAGCCAAGCCGGGTACACTGAAGCTTTCTTT; cdr3_aa: CASSQAGYTEAFF
clone_size: few; j_call: TRBJ2-7; v_call: TRBV28; d_call: .; cdr3_nt: TGTGCCAGCAGTTCTGCGGTTTTGCAGTACTTC; cdr3_aa: CASSSAVLQYF
clone_size: .; j_call: TRBJ1-1; v_call: TRBV7-9; d_call: TRBD1; cdr3_nt: TGTGCCAGCAGCTTCCTCGACAGTGGACAGGAGAACACTGAAGCTTTCTTT; cdr3_aa: CASSFLDSGQENTEAFF
clone_size: .; j_call: TRBJ2-1; v_call: TRBV24-1; d_call: TRBD1; cdr3_nt: TGTGCCACCAAGGGACAGGGGGAAGTTTATGAGCAGTTCTTC; cdr3_aa: CATKGQGEVYEQFF
clone_size: few; j_call: TRBJ2-3; v_call: TRBV6-5; d_call: TRBD1; cdr3_nt: TGTGCCACCAGACAGGGATGGGCAGATACGCAGTATTTT; cdr3_aa: CATRQGWADTQYF
clone_size: .; j_call: TRBJ2-5; v_call: TRBV6-5; d_call: .; cdr3_nt: TGTGCCAGCCAGAGGTTCGGGCAAGAGACCCAGTACTTC; cdr3_aa: CASQRFGQETQYF
clone_size: .; j_call: TRBJ2-1; v_call: TRBV19; d_call: TRBD2; cdr3_nt: TGTGCCAGTAGTTCCGGACTAGCGGGAAGCTCCTACAATGAGCAGTTCTTC; cdr3_aa: CASSSGLAGSSYNEQFF
clone_size: few; j_call: TRBJ2-2; v_call: TRBV4-1; d_call: .; cdr3_nt: TGCGCCAGCAGCCAAACCGACACTGACACCGGGGAGCTGTTTTTT; cdr3_aa: CASSQTDTDTGELFF
clone_size: .; j_call: TRBJ2-4; v_call: TRBV28; d_call: TRBD1; cdr3_nt: TGTGCCAGCAGGGGCGCCGGGACAGGAAAAAACATTCAGTACTTC; cdr3_aa: CASRGAGTGKNIQYF
clone_size: .; j_call: TRBJ2-5; v_call: TRBV4-3; d_call: TRBD2; cdr3_nt: TGCGCCAGCAGCCAATCTTTGTCTTCGCTAGCGGGGGGACGTGAAGAGACCCAGTACTTC; cdr3_aa: CASSQSLSSLAGGREETQYF
clone_size: .; j_call: TRBJ2-3; v_call: TRBV28; d_call: .; cdr3_nt: TGTGCCAGCAGAGCCAGCGGCCACACAGATACGCAGTATTTT; cdr3_aa: CASRASGHTDTQYF
clone_size: .; j_call: TRBJ1-2; v_call: TRBV3-1/TRBV3-2; d_call: .; cdr3_nt: TGTGCCAGCAGCCTACAGGGTTCTAACTATGGCTACACCTTC; cdr3_aa: CASSLQGSNYGYTF
clone_size: .; j_call: TRBJ1-4; v_call: TRBV6-5; d_call: .; cdr3_nt: TGTGCCAGCAGAAAACAGGGAACTAATGAAAAACTGTTTTTT; cdr3_aa: CASRKQGTNEKLFF
clone_size: .; j_call: TRBJ2-4; v_call: TRBV19; d_call: TRBD2; cdr3_nt: TGTGCCAGTAGTCTAAGGACTAGCGGGGGAAGACTAGCCAAAAACATTCAGTACTTC; cdr3_aa: CASSLRTSGGRLAKNIQYF
clone_size: .; j_call: TRBJ2-5; v_call: TRBV3-1/TRBV3-2; d_call: .; cdr3_nt: TGTGCCAGCAGCCAAGACTCCTCCTTCCGGGGACAAGTAGAAGAGACCCAGTACTTC; cdr3_aa: CASSQDSSFRGQVEETQYF
clone_size: .; j_call: TRBJ1-2; v_call: TRBV2; d_call: .; cdr3_nt: TGTGCCAGCAGTGGGGTGGGGGCGGCCAACTATGGCTACACCTTC; cdr3_aa: CASSGVGAANYGYTF
clone_size: once; j_call: TRBJ2-3; v_call: TRBV7-3; d_call: TRBD1; cdr3_nt: TGTGCCAGCAGCCCAACAGGGGGAGATACGCAGTATTTT; cdr3_aa: CASSPTGGDTQYF
clone_size: .; j_call: TRBJ2-3; v_call: TRBV7-2; d_call: .; cdr3_nt: TGTGCCAGCAGCTTCTGGCGGGAAGATACGCAGTATTTT; cdr3_aa: CASSFWREDTQYF
clone_size: .; j_call: TRBJ2-1; v_call: TRBV19; d_call: TRBD2; cdr3_nt: TGTGCCAGTAGTTGGGGGACTAGCGGGGGCCCCTACAATGAGCAGTTCTTC; cdr3_aa: CASSWGTSGGPYNEQFF
clone_size: .; j_call: TRBJ1-1; v_call: TRBV28; d_call: TRBD1; cdr3_nt: TGTGCCAGCAGCCTACAGGGGAGGATGAACACTGAAGCTTTCTTT; cdr3_aa: CASSLQGRMNTEAFF
clone_size: .; j_call: TRBJ1-2; v_call: TRBV3-1/TRBV3-2; d_call: .; cdr3_nt: TGTGCCAGCAGCCGATTTGGGGCGGGGAACTATGGCTACACCTTC; cdr3_aa: CASSRFGAGNYGYTF
clone_size: .; j_call: TRBJ1-2; v_call: TRBV25-1; d_call: .; cdr3_nt: TGTGCCAATCTCGCCACTCGGGGGGCGAGTAACTATGGCTACACCTTC; cdr3_aa: CANLATRGASNYGYTF
clone_size: .; j_call: TRBJ1-2; v_call: TRBV5-6; d_call: .; cdr3_nt: TGTGCCAGCAGCTTCGGGACATTTGGGAACTATGGCTACACCTTC; cdr3_aa: CASSFGTFGNYGYTF
clone_size: .; j_call: TRBJ2-1; v_call: TRBV9; d_call: TRBD2; cdr3_nt: TGTGCCAGCAGCTCAGAAAGGACTAGCGGCCCCGGTGAGCAGTTCTTC; cdr3_aa: CASSSERTSGPGEQFF
clone_size: .; j_call: TRBJ1-3; v_call: TRBV7-9; d_call: .; cdr3_nt: TGTGCCAGCAGCTTAGTTTCGAGCTCTGGAAACACCATATATTTT; cdr3_aa: CASSLVSSSGNTIYF
clone_size: .; j_call: TRBJ2-2; v_call: TRBV5-5; d_call: TRBD2; cdr3_nt: TGTGCCAGCAGCGACCTACTAGCGGGAGAAACCGGGGAGCTGTTTTTT; cdr3_aa: CASSDLLAGETGELFF
clone_size: .; j_call: TRBJ2-5; v_call: TRBV5-1; d_call: TRBD1; cdr3_nt: TGCGCCAGCAGCTTGTTGACAGGGTTCCAAGAGACCCAGTACTTC; cdr3_aa: CASSLLTGFQETQYF
clone_size: few; j_call: TRBJ2-7; v_call: TRBV15; d_call: TRBD2; cdr3_nt: TGTGCCACCAGCAGAGATAGCGGGGGGGCCTACGAGCAGTACTTC; cdr3_aa: CATSRDSGGAYEQYF
clone_size: once; j_call: TRBJ1-6; v_call: TRBV19; d_call: .; cdr3_nt: TGTGCCAGTAGTCCAGGGCCCGCGACCCTCCACTTT; cdr3_aa: CASSPGPATLHF
clone_size: .; j_call: TRBJ1-3; v_call: TRBV7-6; d_call: TRBD1; cdr3_nt: TGTGCCAGCAGCTTAGGGTTGGGACAGAATGGAAACACCATATATTTT; cdr3_aa: CASSLGLGQNGNTIYF
clone_size: .; j_call: TRBJ1-2; v_call: TRBV2; d_call: .; cdr3_nt: TGTGCCAGCAGTCCCCGGCAGGGGAGCTACACCTTC; cdr3_aa: CASSPRQGSYTF
clone_size: .; j_call: TRBJ1-2; v_call: TRBV20-1; d_call: .; cdr3_nt: TGCAGTGCTAGTACCCCGACAGCTACTAACTATGGCTACACCTTC; cdr3_aa: CSASTPTATNYGYTF
clone_size: medium-sized; j_call: TRBJ2-1; v_call: TRBV29-1; d_call: .; cdr3_nt: TGCAGCGTTGAAGTGTGGGACTCCAGATACAATGAGCAGTTCTTC; cdr3_aa: CSVEVWDSRYNEQFF
clone_size: few; j_call: TRBJ2-2; v_call: TRBV28; d_call: TRBD1; cdr3_nt: TGTGCCAGCACCATGGGACAGGTGGGCACCGGGGAGCTGTTTTTT; cdr3_aa: CASTMGQVGTGELFF
clone_size: .; j_call: TRBJ1-3; v_call: TRBV9; d_call: .; cdr3_nt: TGTGCCAGCAGCGTTCTAGCAGGCACTGGAAACACCATATATTTT; cdr3_aa: CASSVLAGTGNTIYF